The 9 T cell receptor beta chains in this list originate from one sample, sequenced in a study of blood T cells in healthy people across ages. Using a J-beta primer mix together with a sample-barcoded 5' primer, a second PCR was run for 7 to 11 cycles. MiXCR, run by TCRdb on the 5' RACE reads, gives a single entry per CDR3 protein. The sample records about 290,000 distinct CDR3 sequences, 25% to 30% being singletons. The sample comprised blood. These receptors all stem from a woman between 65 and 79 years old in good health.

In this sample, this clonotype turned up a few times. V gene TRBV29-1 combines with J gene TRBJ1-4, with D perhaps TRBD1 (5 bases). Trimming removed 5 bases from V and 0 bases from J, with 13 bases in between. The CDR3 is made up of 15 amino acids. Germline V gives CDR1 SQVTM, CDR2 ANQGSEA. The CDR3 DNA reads TGCAGCGTTTCAGGGCTTCTTGCAACTAATGAAAAACTGTTTTTT. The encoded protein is CSVSGLLATNEKLFF.

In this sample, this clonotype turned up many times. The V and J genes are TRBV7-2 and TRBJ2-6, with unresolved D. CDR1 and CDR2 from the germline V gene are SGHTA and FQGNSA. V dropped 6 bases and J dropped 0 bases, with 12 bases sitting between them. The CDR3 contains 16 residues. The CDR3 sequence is CASRFEVASGANVLTF. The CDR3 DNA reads TGTGCCAGCAGGTTTGAGGTAGCCTCTGGGGCCAACGTCCTGACTTTC. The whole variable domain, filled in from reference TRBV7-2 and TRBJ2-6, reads GAGVSQSPSNKVTEKGKDVELRCDPISGHTALYWYRQSLGQGLEFLIYFQGNSAPDKSGLPSDRFSAERTGGSVSTLTIQRTQQEDSAVYLCASRFEVASGANVLTFGAGSRLTVL.

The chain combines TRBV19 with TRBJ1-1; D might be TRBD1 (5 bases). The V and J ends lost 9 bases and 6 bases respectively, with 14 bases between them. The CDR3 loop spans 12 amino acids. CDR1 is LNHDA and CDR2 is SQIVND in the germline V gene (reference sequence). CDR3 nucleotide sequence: TGTGCCAGCAGCATGGGGGGGGCTGAAGCTTTCTTT. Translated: CASSMGGAEAFF.

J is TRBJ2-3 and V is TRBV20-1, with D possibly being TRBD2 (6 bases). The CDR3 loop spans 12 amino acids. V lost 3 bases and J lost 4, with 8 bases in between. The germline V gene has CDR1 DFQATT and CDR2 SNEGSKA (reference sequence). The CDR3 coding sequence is TGCAGTGCTAGCGGGAGAGCAGATACGCAGTATTTT. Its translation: CSASGRADTQYF.

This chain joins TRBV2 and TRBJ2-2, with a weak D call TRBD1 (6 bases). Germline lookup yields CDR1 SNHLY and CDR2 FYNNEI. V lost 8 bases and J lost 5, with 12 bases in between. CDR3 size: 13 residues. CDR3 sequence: CASGSRGTGELFF. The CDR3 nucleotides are TGTGCCAGCGGGTCGAGGGGGACCGGGGAGCTGTTTTTT.

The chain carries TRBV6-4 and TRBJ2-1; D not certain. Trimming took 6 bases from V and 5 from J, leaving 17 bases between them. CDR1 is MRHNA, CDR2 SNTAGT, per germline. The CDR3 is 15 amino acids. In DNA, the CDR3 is TGTGCCAGCAGCTTGGTGGGCGGATTAAACAATGAGCAGTTCTTC. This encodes CASSLVGGLNNEQFF.

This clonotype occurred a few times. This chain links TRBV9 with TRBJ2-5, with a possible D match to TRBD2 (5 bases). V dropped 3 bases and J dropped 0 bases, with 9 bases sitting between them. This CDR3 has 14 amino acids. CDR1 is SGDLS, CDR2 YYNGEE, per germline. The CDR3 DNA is TGTGCCAGCAGCGGCCCGGACTACCAAGAGACCCAGTACTTC. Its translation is CASSGPDYQETQYF.

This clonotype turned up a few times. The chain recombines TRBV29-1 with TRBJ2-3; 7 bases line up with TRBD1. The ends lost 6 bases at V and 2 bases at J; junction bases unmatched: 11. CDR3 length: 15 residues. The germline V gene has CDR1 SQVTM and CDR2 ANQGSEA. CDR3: CSVSLGQTFTDTQYF. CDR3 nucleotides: TGCAGCGTATCTCTGGGACAGACCTTCACAGATACGCAGTATTTT.

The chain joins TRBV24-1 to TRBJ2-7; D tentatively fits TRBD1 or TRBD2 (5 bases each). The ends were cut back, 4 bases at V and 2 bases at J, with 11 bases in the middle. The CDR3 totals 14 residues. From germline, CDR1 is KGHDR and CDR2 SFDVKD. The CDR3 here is CATSDRRDPYEQYF. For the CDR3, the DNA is TGTGCCACCAGTGACCGACGGGACCCCTACGAGCAGTACTTC.